The 14 T cell receptor beta chains in this list originate from one sample, sequenced in a study of regulatory T cells in long-lasting Graves disease. Construction of the TCR beta libraries employed iRepertoire HTBI primers in conjunction with Arm-PCR of CDR3 regions. TCRdb redid the calling of the multiplex PCR reads with MiXCR, one entry per CDR3 protein. The sample has roughly 420,000 distinct CDR3 sequences; approximately 15% are singletons. Time point denoted: newly diagnosed GD, antithyroid drugs for less than 3 months. The TCR library was made from RNA that had been extracted from PBMCs in TRIzol. This same sample was also taken into another study, of T cells in Graves' hyperthyroidism and ophthalmopathy.

This specimen was peripheral blood mononuclear cells (PBMCs), taken at new diagnosis, from a patient treated with antithyroid drugs. The receptors come from a woman in her 50s with Graves disease.

Only a few counts were recorded for this clonotype. The V and J genes are TRBV9 and TRBJ1-1, with 8 bases identical to TRBD1. The CDR3 has 17 residues. Looked up from germline, CDR1 is SGDLS and CDR2 is YYNGEE. V gave up 0 bases and J gave up 4 bases; unmatched junction bases: 11. The chain's CDR3 is CASSVGSIGQGFTEAFF. CDR3 nucleotide sequence: TGTGCCAGCAGCGTAGGATCGATTGGACAGGGATTCACTGAAGCTTTCTTT. Looking up the rest from reference TRBV9 and TRBJ1-1 gives the full variable domain: DSGVTQTPKHLITATGQRVTLRCSPRSGDLSVYWYQQSLDQGLQFLIQYYNGEERAKGNILERFSAQQFPDLHSELNLSSLELGDSALYFCASSVGSIGQGFTEAFFGQGTRLTVV.

In its sample, this clonotype was seen a few times. The V and J genes are TRBV6-6 and TRBJ2-6; D unclear. The CDR3 extends over 16 amino acids. CDR1 is MNHNY and CDR2 is SVGAGI in the germline V gene (reference sequence). V shed 0 bases and J shed 0 bases, with 6 bases lying between them. The CDR3 DNA follows: TGTGCCAGCAGTTACTCGGCGATCTCTGGGGCCAACGTCCTGACTTTC. Protein: CASSYSAISGANVLTF.

This clonotype was counted between two and nine times. The V call is TRBV28, the J call TRBJ1-5, with D perhaps matching TRBD1 (6 bases). The CDR3 consists of 15 residues. Looked up from germline, CDR1 is MDHEN and CDR2 is SYDVKM. V lost 3 bases and J 7 bases, leaving 16 bases between the germline ends. For the CDR3, the DNA is TGTGCCAGCAGTTTGGTGGGGGGCCTTGAGCAGCCCCAGCATTTT. This gives the protein CASSLVGGLEQPQHF.

Many counts were recorded for this clonotype. The V call is TRBV6-2 or TRBV6-3, the J call TRBJ2-2; D gene ambiguous. V shed 2 bases and J shed 8 bases, with 3 bases lying between them. The CDR3 contains 11 residues. Germline V lookup: CDR1 MNHEY, CDR2 SVGEGT. Here the CDR3 DNA reads TGTGCCAGCAGTTACGGTGGGGAGCTGTTTTTT. It translates to CASSYGGELFF.

The chain is built from TRBV9 and TRBJ1-5; 8 nucleotides line up with TRBD1. In germline, CDR1 is SGDLS, CDR2 YYNGEE. The CDR3 runs 15 residues. V shed 4 bases and J 5 bases; nucleotides not matched to a gene: 8. CDR3 in amino acids: CASSLSGTGDQPQHF. The CDR3 bases are TGTGCCAGCAGCCTGTCCGGGACAGGCGATCAGCCCCAGCATTTT. Together with reference TRBV9 and TRBJ1-5, the CDR3 gives the full variable domain: DSGVTQTPKHLITATGQRVTLRCSPRSGDLSVYWYQQSLDQGLQFLIQYYNGEERAKGNILERFSAQQFPDLHSELNLSSLELGDSALYFCASSLSGTGDQPQHFGDGTRLSIL.

The chain carries TRBV19 and TRBJ2-1, with D unclear. The CDR3 spans 12 residues. CDR1 and CDR2 from the germline V gene are LNHDA and SQIVND (reference sequence). V lost 5 bases to trimming and J lost 2 bases, with 4 bases between them. The CDR3 spells CASSQAYNEQFF. In DNA, the CDR3 is TGTGCCAGTAGTCAGGCCTACAATGAGCAGTTCTTC.

The rearrangement links TRBV19 to TRBJ2-1; 7 bases are a match to TRBD2. This CDR3 has 15 amino acids. Germline V gene data show CDR1 as LNHDA and CDR2 as SQIVND (reference sequence). V lost 1 base to trimming and J lost 8 bases; unmatched junction nucleotides: 8. In nucleotides, the CDR3 is TGTGCCAGTAGTATAGTTGGCGGGGGAAATGATGAGCAGTTCTTC. Its protein is CASSIVGGGNDEQFF.

This clonotype was counted between two and nine times. The genes are TRBV9 and TRBJ1-3, with 8 bases aligning to TRBD1. Trimming took 3 bases from V and 0 from J; bases not matched to a gene: 11. CDR3 length: 18 residues. Germline V gives CDR1 SGDLS, CDR2 YYNGEE. CDR3 sequence: CASSATGGRGSSGNTIYF. As DNA, the CDR3 is TGTGCCAGCAGCGCCACAGGGGGAAGGGGCAGCTCTGGAAACACCATATATTTT.

The rearrangement links TRBV5-1 to TRBJ2-2, with D unresolved. The germline V gene has CDR1 SGHRS and CDR2 YFSETQ. This CDR3 has 15 amino acids. The V end lost 1 base, the J end lost 7 bases, and 14 bases lay between the germline ends. The CDR3 DNA reads as TGCGCCAGCAGCTTGTCCGGCCAGATCTTCGGGGAGCTGTTTTTT. Protein sequence: CASSLSGQIFGELFF.

This clonotype was picked up many times. The J gene is TRBJ1-1, the V gene TRBV12-3 or TRBV12-4; D gene unclear. CDR3 length equals 14 residues. Trimming cost V 2 bases and J 1 base, with 8 bases left between them. CDR3 in amino acids: CASSLWAENTEAFF. CDR3 coding DNA: TGTGCCAGCAGTTTATGGGCAGAGAACACTGAAGCTTTCTTT.

In its sample, this clonotype was seen many times. V usage is TRBV7-9 and J usage is TRBJ2-7; possibly TRBD1 or TRBD2 for D (5 bases each). This CDR3 is 15 amino acids long. V gave up 5 bases and J gave up 0 bases, with 14 bases separating them. CDR1 SEHNR and CDR2 FQNEAQ come from the germline V gene (reference sequence). CDR3 amino acids: CASSLWDPSSYEQYF. The CDR3 DNA is TGTGCCAGCAGCCTCTGGGACCCGAGCTCCTACGAGCAGTACTTC.

The gene calls are TRBV7-9 and TRBJ2-7; D is uncertain. In germline, CDR1 is SEHNR, CDR2 FQNEAQ (reference sequence). The CDR3 contains 16 residues. Trimming took 0 bases from V and 0 from J, leaving 12 bases between them. The CDR3: CASSLAGGLNSYEQYF. CDR3 nucleotide sequence: TGTGCCAGCAGCTTAGCGGGTGGGTTAAACTCCTACGAGCAGTACTTC.

Turning to this clonotype: The CDR3 does not close with the conserved phenylalanine or tryptophan, likely indicating a read error. V gene TRBV3-1 combines with J gene TRBJ2-1; D is ambiguous. The J call may be in error: the DNA end matches TRBJ2-5 better. The V gene's germline CDR1 is LGHDT and CDR2 YNNKEL (reference sequence). This CDR3 spans 13 amino acids. The CDR3 sequence is CASRHAAQETQYL. CDR3 in DNA: TGTGCCAGCCGTCATGCGGCGCAAGAGACCCAGTACCTC.

This clonotype came up many times. The V and J genes are TRBV20-1 and TRBJ2-7; 8 bases fit TRBD1. This CDR3 contains 16 residues. CDR1 and CDR2 from the germline V gene are DFQATT and SNEGSKA (reference sequence). The J segment lost 4 bases and the V segment lost 2 bases, leaving 13 bases of the junction unmatched. CDR3 bases: TGCAGTGCTAGACCCCGGAGGGCAGGGGGCAAGTACGAGCAGTACTTC. Protein product: CSARPRRAGGKYEQYF.